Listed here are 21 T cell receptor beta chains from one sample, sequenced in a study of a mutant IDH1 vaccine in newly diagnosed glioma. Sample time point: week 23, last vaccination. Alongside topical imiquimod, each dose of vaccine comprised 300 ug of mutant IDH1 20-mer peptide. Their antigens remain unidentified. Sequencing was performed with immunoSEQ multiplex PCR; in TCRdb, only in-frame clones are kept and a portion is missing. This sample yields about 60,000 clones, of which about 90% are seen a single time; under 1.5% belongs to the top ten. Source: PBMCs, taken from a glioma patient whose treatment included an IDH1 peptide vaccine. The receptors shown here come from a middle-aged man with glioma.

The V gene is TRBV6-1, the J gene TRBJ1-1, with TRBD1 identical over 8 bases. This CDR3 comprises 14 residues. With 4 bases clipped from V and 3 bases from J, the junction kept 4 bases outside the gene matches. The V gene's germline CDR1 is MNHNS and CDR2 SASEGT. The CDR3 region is CASSGTQGDTEAFF. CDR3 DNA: TGTGCCAGCAGTGGAACACAGGGGGACACTGAAGCTTTCTTT.

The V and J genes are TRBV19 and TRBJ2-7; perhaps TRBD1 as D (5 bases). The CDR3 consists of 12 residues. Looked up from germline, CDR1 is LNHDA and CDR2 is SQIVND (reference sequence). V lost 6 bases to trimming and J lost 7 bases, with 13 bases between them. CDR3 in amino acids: CASRFRAGEQYF. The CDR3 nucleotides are TGTGCCAGTAGATTTCGTGCAGGGGAGCAGTACTTC.

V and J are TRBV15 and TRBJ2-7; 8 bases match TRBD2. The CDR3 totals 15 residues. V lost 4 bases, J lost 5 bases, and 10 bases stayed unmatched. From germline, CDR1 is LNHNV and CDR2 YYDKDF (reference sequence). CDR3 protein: CATSNERERPDEQYF. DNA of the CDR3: TGTGCCACCAGCAATGAGCGGGAGCGACCGGACGAGCAGTACTTC.

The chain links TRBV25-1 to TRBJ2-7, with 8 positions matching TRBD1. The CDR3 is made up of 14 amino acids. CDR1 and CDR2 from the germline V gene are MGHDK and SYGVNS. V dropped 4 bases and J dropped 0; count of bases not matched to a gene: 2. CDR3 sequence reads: CASSGTGNSYEQYF. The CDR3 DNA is TGTGCCAGCAGTGGGACAGGGAACTCCTACGAGCAGTACTTC.

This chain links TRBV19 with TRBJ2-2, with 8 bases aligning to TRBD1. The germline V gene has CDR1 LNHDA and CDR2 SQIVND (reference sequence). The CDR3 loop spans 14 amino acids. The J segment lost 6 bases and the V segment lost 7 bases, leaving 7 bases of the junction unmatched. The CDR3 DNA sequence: TGTGCCAGTAATAGACAGGGGTATGCCGGGGAGCTGTTTTTT. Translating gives CASNRQGYAGELFF.

The CDR3 is CASSLIAGGPGELFF. Here the CDR3 DNA reads TGTGCCAGCAGCCTTATAGCGGGAGGCCCCGGGGAGCTGTTTTTT. The gene calls are TRBV7-9 and TRBJ2-2, with 10 bases matching TRBD2. The CDR3 has 15 residues. Per the germline V gene, CDR1 is SEHNR and CDR2 is FQNEAQ (reference sequence). The junction had 6 bases not matched to a gene; V was cut back by 5 bases and J by 6 bases.

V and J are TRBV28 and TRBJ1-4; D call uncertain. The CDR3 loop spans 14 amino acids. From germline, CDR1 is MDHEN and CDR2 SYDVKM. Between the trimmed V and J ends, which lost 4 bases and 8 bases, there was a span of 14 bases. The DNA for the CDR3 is TGTGCCAGCAGTTCTCAGGCCTTGCGGGAAAAACTGTTTTTT. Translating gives CASSSQALREKLFF.

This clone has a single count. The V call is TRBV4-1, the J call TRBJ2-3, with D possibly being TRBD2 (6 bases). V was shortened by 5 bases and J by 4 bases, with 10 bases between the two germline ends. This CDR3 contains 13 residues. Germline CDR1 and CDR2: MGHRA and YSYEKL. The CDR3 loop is CASSTQRADTQYF. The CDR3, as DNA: TGCGCCAGCAGCACCCAGCGGGCAGATACGCAGTATTTT.

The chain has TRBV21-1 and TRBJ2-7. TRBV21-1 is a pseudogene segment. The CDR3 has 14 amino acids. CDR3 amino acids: CASSKVSESYEQYF. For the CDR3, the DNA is TGTGCCAGCAGCAAAGTCAGTGAGTCGTACGAGCAGTACTTC.

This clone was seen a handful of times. CDR3 protein: CASSEQGLRETQYF. CDR3 sequence (DNA): TGTGCCAGCAGCGAACAGGGTCTGAGAGAGACCCAGTACTTC. The chain carries TRBV9 and TRBJ2-5; a weak D match, TRBD1 (6 bases). Looked up from germline, CDR1 is SGDLS and CDR2 is YYNGEE. This CDR3 is built from 14 residues. The germline V and J ends were trimmed by 3 bases and 4 bases, with 13 bases remaining between them.

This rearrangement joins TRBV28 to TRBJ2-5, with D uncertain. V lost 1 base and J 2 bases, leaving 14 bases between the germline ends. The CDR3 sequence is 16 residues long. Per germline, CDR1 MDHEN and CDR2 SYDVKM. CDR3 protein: CASSLFGETPQETQYF. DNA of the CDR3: TGTGCCAGCAGTTTATTTGGGGAAACACCGCAAGAGACCCAGTACTTC.

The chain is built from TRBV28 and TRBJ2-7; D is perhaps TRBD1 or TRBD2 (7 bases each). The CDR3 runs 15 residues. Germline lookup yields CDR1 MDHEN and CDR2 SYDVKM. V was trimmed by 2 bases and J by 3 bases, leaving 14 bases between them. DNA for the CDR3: TGTGCCAGCAGTTTACCGGCAGGGGGGGACTACGAGCAGTACTTC. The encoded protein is CASSLPAGGDYEQYF.

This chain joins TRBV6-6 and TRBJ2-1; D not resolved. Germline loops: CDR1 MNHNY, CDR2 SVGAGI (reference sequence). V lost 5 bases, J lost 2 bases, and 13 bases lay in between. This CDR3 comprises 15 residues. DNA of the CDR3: TGTGCCAGCAGTCCCTCTCGAAGGCCCTACAATGAGCAGTTCTTC. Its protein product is CASSPSRRPYNEQFF.

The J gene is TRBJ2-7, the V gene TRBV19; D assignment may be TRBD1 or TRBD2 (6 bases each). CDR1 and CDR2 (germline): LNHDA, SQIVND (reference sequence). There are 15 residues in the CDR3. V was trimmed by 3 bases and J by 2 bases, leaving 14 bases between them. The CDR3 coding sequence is TGTGCCAGTAGTATTAAGGCGGGACACACCTACGAGCAGTACTTC. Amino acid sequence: CASSIKAGHTYEQYF. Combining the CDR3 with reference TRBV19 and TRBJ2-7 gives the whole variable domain DGGITQSPKYLFRKEGQNVTLSCEQNLNHDAMYWYRQDPGQGLRLIYYSQIVNDFQKGDIAEGYSVSREKKESFPLTVTSAQKNPTAFYLCASSIKAGHTYEQYFGPGTRLTVT.

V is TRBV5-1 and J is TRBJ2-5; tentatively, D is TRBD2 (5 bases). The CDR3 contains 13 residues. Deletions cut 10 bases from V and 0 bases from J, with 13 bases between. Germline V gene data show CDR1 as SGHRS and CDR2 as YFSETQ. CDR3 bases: TGCGCCGTTGGACGGGGAAACCAAGAGACCCAGTACTTC. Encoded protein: CAVGRGNQETQYF. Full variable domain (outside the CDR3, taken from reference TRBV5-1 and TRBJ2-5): KAGVTQTPRYLIKTRGQQVTLSCSPISGHRSVSWYQQTPGQGLQFLFEYFSETQRNKGNFPGRFSGRQFSNSRSEMNVSTLELGDSALYLCAVGRGNQETQYFGPGTRLLVL.

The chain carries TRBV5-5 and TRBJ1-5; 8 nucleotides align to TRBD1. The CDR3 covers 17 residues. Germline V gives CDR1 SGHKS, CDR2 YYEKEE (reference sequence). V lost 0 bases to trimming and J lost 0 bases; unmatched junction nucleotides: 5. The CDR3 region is CASSLGQGRLSNQPQHF. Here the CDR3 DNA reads TGTGCCAGCAGCTTGGGACAGGGGAGGCTTAGCAATCAGCCCCAGCATTTT.

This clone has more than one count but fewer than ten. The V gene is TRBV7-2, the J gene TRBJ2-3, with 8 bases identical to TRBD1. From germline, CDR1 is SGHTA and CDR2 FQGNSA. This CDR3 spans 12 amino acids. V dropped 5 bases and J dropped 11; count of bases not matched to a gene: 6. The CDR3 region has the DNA TGTGCCAGCAGCCCGAGACAGGGGCGGCAGTATTTT. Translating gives CASSPRQGRQYF.

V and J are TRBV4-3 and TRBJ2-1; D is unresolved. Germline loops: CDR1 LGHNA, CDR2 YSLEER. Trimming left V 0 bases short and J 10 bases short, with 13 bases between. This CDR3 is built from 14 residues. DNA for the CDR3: TGCGCCAGCAGCCAAGACACCCTGGGATTAGAGCAGTTCTTC. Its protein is CASSQDTLGLEQFF.

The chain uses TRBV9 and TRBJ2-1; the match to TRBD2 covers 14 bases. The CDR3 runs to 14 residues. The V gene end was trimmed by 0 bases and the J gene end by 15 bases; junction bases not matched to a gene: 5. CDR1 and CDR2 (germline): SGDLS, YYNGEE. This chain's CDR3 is CASSVAGLAGVVFF. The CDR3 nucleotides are TGTGCCAGCAGCGTAGCGGGACTAGCGGGAGTTGTGTTCTTC.

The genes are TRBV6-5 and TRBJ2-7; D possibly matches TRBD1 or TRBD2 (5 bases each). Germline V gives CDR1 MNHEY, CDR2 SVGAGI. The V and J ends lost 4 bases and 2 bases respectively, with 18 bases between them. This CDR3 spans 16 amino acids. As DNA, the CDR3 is TGTGCCAGCAGTTCAGGTCCAGGGACCTTAACCTACGAGCAGTACTTC. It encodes CASSSGPGTLTYEQYF.

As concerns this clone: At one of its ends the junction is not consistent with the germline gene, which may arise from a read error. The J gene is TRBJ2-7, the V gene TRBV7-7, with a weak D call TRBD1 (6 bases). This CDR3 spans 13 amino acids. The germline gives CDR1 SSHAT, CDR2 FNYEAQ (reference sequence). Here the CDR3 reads CASSSDLQGEQYF. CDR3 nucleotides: TGTGCTAGCAGCTCCGACCTACAGGGCGAGCAGTACTTC.